Shown below are 21 T cell receptor beta chains from a single sample sequenced in a study of T cells in tumors after PD-1 blockade. The table came from immunoSEQ multiplex PCR; TCRdb's copy has only in-frame clones and leaves some out. The table has approximately 35,000 clones, roughly 78% seen once. The material was PBMCs, obtained before anti-PD-1 treatment. These TCRs come from a human donor with basal cell carcinoma.

The chain employs TRBV15 and TRBJ2-1, with D unclear. CDR1 is LNHNV and CDR2 is YYDKDF in the germline V gene (reference sequence). V was cut by 0 bases and J by 9 bases, with 15 bases left in between. This CDR3 region has 15 residues. Here the CDR3 DNA reads TGTGCCACCAGCAGAGATCGTGGCCAGATGGGTGAGCAGTTCTTC. Translated: CATSRDRGQMGEQFF.

The V call is TRBV27, the J call TRBJ1-1; no definite D call. There are 14 residues in the CDR3. V lost 3 bases and J 0 bases, leaving 8 bases between the germline ends. Germline V gene data show CDR1 as MNHEY and CDR2 as SMNVEV (reference sequence). CDR3 protein: CASSFHFMNTEAFF. CDR3 bases: TGTGCCAGCAGTTTCCACTTCATGAACACTGAAGCTTTCTTT.

The V gene is TRBV6-4, the J gene TRBJ2-1; no definite D call. The CDR3 sequence is 13 residues long. The germline V gene has CDR1 MRHNA and CDR2 SNTAGT. Between the trimmed V and J ends, which lost 0 bases and 9 bases, there was a span of 9 bases. The CDR3 DNA is TGTGCCAGCAGTGACTCCCCTGAAGCTGAGCAGTTCTTC. This gives the protein CASSDSPEAEQFF.

This clone was seen only once. The chain recombines TRBV19 with TRBJ1-1, with TRBD1 identical over 8 bases. V shed 2 bases and J 4 bases; nucleotides not matched to a gene: 12. CDR1 and CDR2 (germline): LNHDA, SQIVND (reference sequence). The CDR3 totals 17 residues. The CDR3, as DNA: TGTGCCAGTAGTATAATAGGGCCAGGGGGCCAGGGCACTGAAGCTTTCTTT. As protein: CASSIIGPGGQGTEAFF. Full variable domain (missing parts from reference TRBV19 and TRBJ1-1): DGGITQSPKYLFRKEGQNVTLSCEQNLNHDAMYWYRQDPGQGLRLIYYSQIVNDFQKGDIAEGYSVSREKKESFPLTVTSAQKNPTAFYLCASSIIGPGGQGTEAFFGQGTRLTVV.

CDR3 sequence reads: CASSMTGMTSGGVEFF. As DNA, the CDR3 is TGTGCCAGTAGTATGACCGGGATGACTAGCGGGGGGGTTGAGTTCTTC. The V and J genes are TRBV19 and TRBJ2-1, with TRBD2 matching 14 bases. The CDR3 length is 16 residues. Germline lookup yields CDR1 LNHDA and CDR2 SQIVND (reference sequence). The J segment lost 14 bases and the V segment lost 3 bases, leaving 12 bases of the junction unmatched.

The chain links TRBV7-3 to TRBJ1-1; TRBD1 is a possible D gene (6 bases). The V gene's germline CDR1 is SGHTA and CDR2 FQGTGA. V lost 3 bases and J lost 5, with 10 bases in between. The CDR3 is 13 amino acids. CDR3 amino acids: CASSLGGPTEAFF. CDR3 coding DNA: TGTGCCAGCAGCTTGGGGGGGCCTACTGAAGCTTTCTTT. The full variable domain, in which reference TRBV7-3 and TRBJ1-1 provide the parts outside the CDR3, is GAGVSQTPSNKVTEKGKYVELRCDPISGHTALYWYRQSLGQGPEFLIYFQGTGAADDSGLPNDRFFAVRPEGSVSTLKIQRTERGDSAVYLCASSLGGPTEAFFGQGTRLTVV.

The genes are TRBV3-1 (or the pseudogene TRBV3-2) and TRBJ2-3, with TRBD2 identical over 9 bases. Germline V gene data show CDR1 as LGHDT and CDR2 as YNNKEL (reference sequence). CDR3 length equals 15 residues. V trimming: 4 bases; J trimming: 1 base; junction bases outside the gene matches: 3. For the CDR3, the DNA is TGTGCCAGCAGCCCCGGGACTAGCCGCACAGATACGCAGTATTTT. Amino acids: CASSPGTSRTDTQYF.

The chain carries TRBV19 and TRBJ2-1; D unclear. CDR1 and CDR2 (germline): LNHDA, SQIVND (reference sequence). The CDR3 sequence is 14 residues long. V lost 0 bases, J lost 8 bases, and 11 bases lay in between. CDR3 residues: CASSIDRTPYEQFF. CDR3 coding DNA: TGTGCCAGTAGTATAGATCGGACCCCTTATGAGCAGTTCTTC. Using reference TRBV19 and TRBJ2-1 for the parts outside the CDR3, the full variable domain is DGGITQSPKYLFRKEGQNVTLSCEQNLNHDAMYWYRQDPGQGLRLIYYSQIVNDFQKGDIAEGYSVSREKKESFPLTVTSAQKNPTAFYLCASSIDRTPYEQFFGPGTRLTVL.

The genes are TRBV13 and TRBJ2-1; D remains unclear. V lost 0 bases to trimming and J lost 0 bases, with 12 bases between them. This CDR3 contains 17 residues. Germline V gives CDR1 PRHDT, CDR2 FYEKMQ (reference sequence). CDR3 loop: CASSLGRGSGSYNEQFF. In DNA, the CDR3 is TGTGCCAGCAGCTTAGGCCGAGGATCCGGCTCCTACAATGAGCAGTTCTTC.

The V and J genes are TRBV30 and TRBJ2-3; TRBD1 matches at 10 bases. V was pared by 3 bases and J by 5 bases, with 8 bases of the junction left unmatched. Germline CDR1 is GTSNPN and CDR2 is SVGIG (reference sequence). The CDR3 contains 15 residues. The CDR3 loop reads CAWRTTGGQRDTQYF. In nucleotides, the CDR3 is TGTGCCTGGAGGACGACAGGGGGCCAGAGAGATACGCAGTATTTT.

This rearrangement joins TRBV20-1 to TRBJ1-2, with D perhaps matching TRBD1 (6 bases). V dropped 6 bases and J dropped 3 bases, with 8 bases sitting between them. CDR3 length equals 11 residues. The V gene's germline CDR1 is DFQATT and CDR2 SNEGSKA (reference sequence). The CDR3 DNA sequence: TGCAGTGCGGGGGGCGACTATGGCTACACCTTC. Translating gives CSAGGDYGYTF.

This clone was picked up a small number of times. The chain combines TRBV9 with TRBJ2-6; 8 positions match TRBD1. CDR3 length equals 18 residues. The V segment lost 2 bases and the J segment 1 base; nucleotides outside the gene matches: 8. Germline values: CDR1 SGDLS, CDR2 YYNGEE. CDR3 residues: CASSVGGRQGSGANVLTF. The DNA for the CDR3 is TGTGCCAGCAGCGTTGGGGGCAGACAGGGGTCTGGGGCCAACGTCCTGACTTTC. Filled out from reference TRBV9 and TRBJ2-6, the complete variable domain reads DSGVTQTPKHLITATGQRVTLRCSPRSGDLSVYWYQQSLDQGLQFLIQYYNGEERAKGNILERFSAQQFPDLHSELNLSSLELGDSALYFCASSVGGRQGSGANVLTFGAGSRLTVL.

A few counts support this clone. The chain employs TRBV19 and TRBJ1-5, with D possibly being TRBD1 (5 bases). This CDR3 comprises 13 residues. Trimming pared 6 bases from V and 5 bases from J, leaving 11 bases between. Germline CDR1 is LNHDA and CDR2 is SQIVND (reference sequence). In nucleotides, the CDR3 is TGTGCCAGTAGCAACAGGACCTATCAGCCCCAGCATTTT. Translated, it gives CASSNRTYQPQHF.

This clone was seen a handful of times. The chain joins TRBV5-6 to TRBJ1-2; D possibly corresponds to TRBD1 (5 bases). CDR1 and CDR2 (germline): SGHDT, YYEEEE. This CDR3 is built from 14 residues. V lost 1 base to trimming and J lost 2 bases, with 9 bases between them. This CDR3 is CASSLSAGNYGYTF. The CDR3 nucleotides are TGTGCCAGCAGCTTGAGTGCAGGGAACTATGGCTACACCTTC.

This clone was seen a few times. The chain recombines TRBV27 with TRBJ2-3, with a possible D match to TRBD1 (6 bases). The CDR3 totals 16 residues. Per the germline V gene, CDR1 is MNHEY and CDR2 is SMNVEV (reference sequence). V was pared by 6 bases and J by 3 bases, with 19 bases between. The CDR3 reads CASSDKGQSTTDTQYF. The CDR3 coding sequence is TGTGCCAGCAGCGACAAAGGACAGAGCACTACAGATACGCAGTATTTT.

The gene calls are TRBV6-2 or TRBV6-3 and TRBJ2-1, with 9 bases fitting TRBD1. Unmatched junction bases numbered 11, after V lost 7 bases and J lost 13 bases. The length of the CDR3 is 13 residues. Per germline, CDR1 MNHEY and CDR2 SVGEGT. CDR3 nucleotides: TGTGCCAGCACCCCCGTCGGGGACAGGGATCAGTTCTTC. Translated, it gives CASTPVGDRDQFF.

In this sample, this clone turned up once. This chain connects TRBV11-1 to TRBJ2-1; D remains unclear. The length of the CDR3 is 14 residues. The germline gives CDR1 SGHAT, CDR2 FQDESV (reference sequence). The V end was cut by 2 bases, the J end by 3 bases, with 8 bases between. CDR3 amino acids: CASSLFSDYNEQFF. CDR3 in DNA: TGTGCCAGCAGCTTATTTTCAGACTACAATGAGCAGTTCTTC.

The V call is TRBV19, the J call TRBJ2-5; 8 bases agree with TRBD2. Germline CDR1 and CDR2: LNHDA and SQIVND (reference sequence). V shed 2 bases and J 4 bases; nucleotides not matched to a gene: 3. The CDR3 runs 14 residues. In DNA form, the CDR3 reads TGTGCCAGTAGTATATCCACTAGCGGAGAGACCCAGTACTTC. Encoded protein: CASSISTSGETQYF.

This chain uses TRBV19 with TRBJ2-1; TRBD1 or TRBD2 may be the D gene (5 bases each). This CDR3 comprises 14 residues. Trimming shortened V by 5 bases and J by 0 bases, and 8 bases separated the two germline ends. In germline, CDR1 is LNHDA, CDR2 SQIVND (reference sequence). The CDR3 DNA reads TGTGCCAGTAGTCGTGGGGGCTCCTACAATGAGCAGTTCTTC. Residues: CASSRGGSYNEQFF.

The rearrangement uses TRBV2 and TRBJ1-1; D not certain. From germline, CDR1 is SNHLY and CDR2 FYNNEI. V was pared by 8 bases and J by 1 base, with 14 bases between. The CDR3 is made up of 14 amino acids. As DNA, the CDR3 is TGTGCCAGCGGGTCCTCACGCAAGAACACTGAAGCTTTCTTT. This encodes CASGSSRKNTEAFF.

This clone was picked up many times. The CDR3 sequence: CASTTSGLGYNEQFF. The DNA of the CDR3 is TGTGCCAGCACCACTAGCGGGCTGGGCTACAATGAGCAGTTCTTC. V and J are TRBV9 and TRBJ2-1, with 9 bases aligning to TRBD2. In germline, CDR1 is SGDLS, CDR2 YYNGEE. This CDR3 is 15 amino acids long. V lost 6 bases, J lost 3 bases, and 7 bases stayed unmatched.